These 26 T cell receptor beta chains came from one sample sequenced in a study of blood T cells in healthy people across ages. Through a sample-barcoded 5' primer and a J-beta primer mix, a second PCR was run for roughly 6 to 11 cycles. TCRdb reprocessed the 5' RACE reads via MiXCR and lists one record per CDR3 protein. The sample consists of about 510,000 distinct CDR3 sequences, about 27% of them appearing once. The same data also went into a second study, on T cells of mothers and their children.

Sequenced input: blood. The receptors derive from a boy aged 2-15 years in good health.

This clonotype has just a few counts. V usage is TRBV7-9 and J usage is TRBJ2-7; 9 nucleotides match TRBD1. The CDR3 contains 16 residues. V dropped 6 bases and J dropped 6; count of bases not matched to a gene: 15. Germline V gene sequence: CDR1 SEHNR, CDR2 FQNEAQ (reference sequence). The CDR3 here is CASSLAVGQGLFEQYF. For the CDR3, the DNA is TGTGCCAGCAGTCTAGCGGTGGGACAGGGATTGTTCGAGCAGTACTTC.

CDR3 region: CSARGWSVYNEQFF. The CDR3 coding sequence is TGCAGTGCTAGGGGGTGGTCGGTCTACAATGAGCAGTTCTTC. The genes are TRBV20-1 and TRBJ2-1; D not certain. This CDR3 has 14 amino acids. Germline V gene sequence: CDR1 DFQATT, CDR2 SNEGSKA (reference sequence). Trimming took 3 bases from V and 3 from J, leaving 12 bases between them.

A note on this clonotype: Sequence at one end of the junction differs from germline and may be a read error. The chain has TRBV20-1 and TRBJ1-1; the D gene is possibly TRBD1 (6 bases). Germline V gene lookup returns CDR1 DFQATT and CDR2 SNEGSKA (reference sequence). The CDR3 loop spans 13 amino acids. CDR3 residues: CSARAVGGQQAFF. For the CDR3, the DNA is TGCAGTGCAAGAGCGGTCGGTGGACAGCAAGCTTTCTTT.

In the case of this clonotype: An end of the junction does not agree with germline; a read error may underlie this. The chain has TRBV28 and TRBJ1-4; perhaps TRBD1 as D (6 bases). Germline CDR1 MDHEN, CDR2 SYDVKM. There are 16 residues in the CDR3. The CDR3 DNA reads TGTACCAGCAGTAACTTTGGGGGGGGCGACCGTGAAAAACTGTTTTTT. Translating it yields CTSSNFGGGDREKLFF.

The genes are TRBV27 and TRBJ2-3; 9 bases align to TRBD2. Germline V CDR1 and CDR2: MNHEY, SMNVEV (reference sequence). This CDR3 has 18 residues. The junction had 7 bases not matched to a gene; V was cut back by 0 bases and J by 0 bases. In nucleotides, the CDR3 is TGTGCCAGCAGTTTATCGGTACCGACTAGCGGCAGCACAGATACGCAGTATTTT. Translation gives CASSLSVPTSGSTDTQYF.

The table lists this clonotype with a few counts. V usage is TRBV5-1 and J usage is TRBJ2-2; TRBD2 matches 8 bases. Per germline, CDR1 SGHRS and CDR2 YFSETQ. The trim removed 3 bases at V and 1 base at J, leaving 8 bases unmatched. CDR3 length: 17 residues. The CDR3 bases are TGCGCCAGCAGCTCGACGGGGGGGTATCTGAACACCGGGGAGCTGTTTTTT. Its protein is CASSSTGGYLNTGELFF.

This clonotype was detected only a few times. This chain links TRBV20-1 with TRBJ1-4; D is undetermined. This CDR3 comprises 13 residues. CDR1 and CDR2 from the germline V gene are DFQATT and SNEGSKA (reference sequence). Trimming took off 4 bases at V and 7 bases at J, with 13 bases between the two ends. The CDR3 sequence is CSATEGAGEKLFF. The CDR3 DNA is TGCAGTGCTACGGAAGGAGCGGGTGAAAAACTGTTTTTT.

This clonotype was observed a handful of times. The chain is built from TRBV30 and TRBJ1-1, with D possibly matching TRBD1 (5 bases). CDR3 length: 15 amino acids. Germline V gives CDR1 GTSNPN, CDR2 SVGIG (reference sequence). The V and J ends lost 0 bases and 1 base respectively, with 12 bases between them. CDR3 loop: CAWSVGLTENTEAFF. CDR3 sequence (DNA): TGTGCCTGGAGTGTAGGTTTGACAGAGAACACTGAAGCTTTCTTT.

In nucleotides, the CDR3 is TGTGCCAGCAGCTTAGTGGGCGATGGGACGCGTGGCTACACCTTC. This sequence encodes CASSLVGDGTRGYTF. The chain uses TRBV7-2 and TRBJ1-2, with a weak D call TRBD1 (5 bases). Germline V gives CDR1 SGHTA, CDR2 FQGNSA. CDR3 size: 15 residues. V was pared by 1 base and J by 7 bases, with 16 bases between.

V usage is TRBV7-9 and J usage is TRBJ1-4, with unresolved D. V lost 3 bases and J 3 bases, leaving 8 bases between the germline ends. This CDR3 contains 14 residues. Germline V gene data show CDR1 as SEHNR and CDR2 as FQNEAQ (reference sequence). CDR3 residues: CASSLVDSNEKLFF. CDR3 sequence (DNA): TGTGCCAGCAGCTTGGTGGATTCTAATGAAAAACTGTTTTTT.

J is TRBJ2-5 and V is TRBV10-3, with 11 bases that match TRBD1. Germline V gene data show CDR1 as ENHRY and CDR2 as SYGVKD. The CDR3 totals 15 residues. Unmatched junction bases numbered 4, after V lost 2 bases and J lost 5 bases. Here the CDR3 reads CAISEGQGARETQYF. In DNA, the CDR3 is TGTGCCATCAGTGAGGGACAGGGGGCCCGGGAGACCCAGTACTTC.

CDR3 sequence: CASSFHKQGRTEAFF. The CDR3 nucleotides are TGTGCCAGCAGCTTCCACAAGCAGGGACGGACTGAAGCTTTCTTT. The chain recombines TRBV5-4 with TRBJ1-1; the D gene is possibly TRBD1 (5 bases). The V gene lost 2 bases and the J gene lost 5 bases, with 16 bases spanning the gap. Looked up from germline, CDR1 is SGHNT and CDR2 is YYREEE (reference sequence). This CDR3 is 15 amino acids long.

This clonotype occurred once. The chain links TRBV20-1 to TRBJ2-7, with 8 bases lining up with TRBD1. CDR3 size: 12 residues. Germline V gene data show CDR1 as DFQATT and CDR2 as SNEGSKA (reference sequence). Trimming cost V 6 bases and J 6 bases; bases outside gene matches: 7. The CDR3 region has the DNA TGCAGTGCCTATCGGGACAGGAGCGAGCAGTACTTC. It yields the protein CSAYRDRSEQYF.

V and J are TRBV4-3 and TRBJ2-1, with 15 bases fitting TRBD2. This CDR3 contains 18 residues. Unmatched junction bases numbered 9, after V lost 1 base and J lost 8 bases. The germline gives CDR1 LGHNA, CDR2 YSLEER. The CDR3 protein is CASSQGTSGRAVSYEQFF. CDR3 coding DNA: TGCGCCAGCAGCCAAGGGACTAGCGGGAGGGCCGTGAGTTATGAGCAGTTCTTC.

The chain links TRBV5-1 to TRBJ2-5; TRBD1 matches 9 bases. TRBJ2-7 explains the end of the DNA better; the J call may be wrong. The CDR3 contains 15 residues. Per the germline V gene, CDR1 is SGHRS and CDR2 is YFSETQ. The CDR3 protein is CASRSPGQGTYEQYF. The CDR3 DNA sequence: TGCGCCAGTAGATCTCCGGGACAGGGAACCTACGAGCAGTACTTC.

The gene calls are TRBV19 and TRBJ1-5; D call uncertain. Trimming shortened V by 7 bases and J by 4 bases, and 17 bases separated the two germline ends. The CDR3 length is 15 residues. Germline V gives CDR1 LNHDA, CDR2 SQIVND (reference sequence). The CDR3 here is CASKLGPGNNQPQHF. For the CDR3, the DNA is TGTGCCAGTAAACTGGGTCCAGGCAATAATCAGCCCCAGCATTTT.

This clonotype has a handful of counts. J is TRBJ2-5 and V is TRBV3-1; D not resolved. Germline V gives CDR1 LGHDT, CDR2 YNNKEL (reference sequence). The CDR3 has 14 amino acids. Trimming removed 1 base from V and 8 bases from J, with 14 bases in between. CDR3 sequence (DNA): TGTGCCAGCAGCCAAGCCGGCTCGTCGTCTACCCAGTACTTC. Encoded protein: CASSQAGSSSTQYF.

There are a few counts of this clonotype. This chain uses TRBV10-2 with TRBJ1-4; no definite D call. The germline V gene encodes CDR1 WSHSY and CDR2 SAAADI. This CDR3 is built from 14 residues. V was cut by 8 bases and J by 8 bases, with 18 bases left in between. CDR3 in amino acids: CASDPGPGREKLFF. The CDR3 DNA sequence: TGCGCCAGCGATCCCGGGCCCGGGAGGGAAAAACTGTTTTTT.

This clonotype was detected a few times. This sequence joins TRBV19 and TRBJ2-1; 7 nucleotides align to TRBD2. The germline V gene encodes CDR1 LNHDA and CDR2 SQIVND (reference sequence). This CDR3 has 17 amino acids. V lost 5 bases, J lost 2 bases, and 12 bases stayed unmatched. This CDR3 reads CASSPFRGDPTYNEQFF. CDR3 coding DNA: TGTGCCAGTAGTCCTTTCCGGGGGGACCCTACCTACAATGAGCAGTTCTTC.

This clonotype has a handful of counts. The chain recombines TRBV20-1 with TRBJ2-5; the match to TRBD2 covers 7 bases. The DNA end favors TRBJ2-1, so the J call may be wrong. Per the germline V gene, CDR1 is DFQATT and CDR2 is SNEGSKA (reference sequence). The CDR3 length is 14 residues. CDR3 sequence (DNA): TGCAGTGCCCCTAAAGGGAGGGCCTACAATGAGCAGTTCTTC. This translates into CSAPKGRAYNEQFF.

Only a few counts were recorded for this clonotype. This sequence joins TRBV20-1 and TRBJ1-4; 11 bases align to TRBD1. J lost 6 bases, V lost 2 bases, and 2 bases had no gene match. The CDR3 length is 14 residues. Per germline, CDR1 DFQATT and CDR2 SNEGSKA (reference sequence). This CDR3 reads CSARWDRGDEKLFF. CDR3 in DNA: TGCAGTGCTAGATGGGACAGGGGGGATGAAAAACTGTTTTTT.

There are many counts of this clonotype. The gene calls are TRBV19 and TRBJ2-7; TRBD2 is a possible D gene (7 bases). The CDR3 loop spans 13 amino acids. The germline CDR1 and CDR2 sequences are LNHDA and SQIVND (reference sequence). Trimming pared 3 bases from V and 5 bases from J, leaving 11 bases between. DNA for the CDR3: TGTGCCAGTAGTATCGGGGGGCGCAACGAGCAGTACTTC. Translating it yields CASSIGGRNEQYF.

V is TRBV29-1 and J is TRBJ2-2, with 9 bases aligning to TRBD1. The CDR3 spans 16 residues. Germline lookup yields CDR1 SQVTM and CDR2 ANQGSEA. Trimming removed 6 bases from V and 4 bases from J; junction bases left unmatched: 12. The CDR3 bases are TGCAGCGTCAAGGACAGGGGTGGTATTAGCACCGGGGAGCTGTTTTTT. It codes for CSVKDRGGISTGELFF.

This clonotype was seen just once. This chain links TRBV14 with TRBJ2-1, with D maybe TRBD1 (6 bases). The V and J ends lost 4 bases and 3 bases respectively, with 13 bases between them. Germline V gives CDR1 SGHDN, CDR2 FVKESK. The CDR3 spans 15 residues. This CDR3 reads CASSPGTYIYNEQFF. CDR3 in DNA: TGTGCCAGCAGCCCCGGGACATACATCTACAATGAGCAGTTCTTC.

This clonotype was observed a handful of times. For the CDR3, the DNA is TGTGCCAGCAGCCCACTTGACAGACTAGGCTATGGCTACACCTTC. It is translated as CASSPLDRLGYGYTF. The chain couples TRBV14 to TRBJ1-2, with TRBD1 as a possible D gene (5 bases). Germline V gene sequence: CDR1 SGHDN, CDR2 FVKESK. There are 15 residues in the CDR3. V dropped 4 bases and J dropped 4 bases, with 16 bases sitting between them. The complete variable domain, with remaining parts taken from reference TRBV14 and TRBJ1-2, reads EAGVTQFPSHSVIEKGQTVTLRCDPISGHDNLYWYRRVMGKEIKFLLHFVKESKQDESGMPNNRFLAERTGGTYSTLKVQPAELEDSGVYFCASSPLDRLGYGYTFGSGTRLTVV.

This clonotype was observed a few times. The J gene is TRBJ2-5, the V gene TRBV20-1; D is unclear. The CDR3 is 14 amino acids. With 3 bases removed from V and 1 base from J, the gap between germline ends came to 12 bases. Looked up from germline, CDR1 is DFQATT and CDR2 is SNEGSKA (reference sequence). The CDR3 DNA reads as TGCAGTGCTAGGGCAGGAAGACCCCAAGAGACCCAGTACTTC. It translates to CSARAGRPQETQYF.